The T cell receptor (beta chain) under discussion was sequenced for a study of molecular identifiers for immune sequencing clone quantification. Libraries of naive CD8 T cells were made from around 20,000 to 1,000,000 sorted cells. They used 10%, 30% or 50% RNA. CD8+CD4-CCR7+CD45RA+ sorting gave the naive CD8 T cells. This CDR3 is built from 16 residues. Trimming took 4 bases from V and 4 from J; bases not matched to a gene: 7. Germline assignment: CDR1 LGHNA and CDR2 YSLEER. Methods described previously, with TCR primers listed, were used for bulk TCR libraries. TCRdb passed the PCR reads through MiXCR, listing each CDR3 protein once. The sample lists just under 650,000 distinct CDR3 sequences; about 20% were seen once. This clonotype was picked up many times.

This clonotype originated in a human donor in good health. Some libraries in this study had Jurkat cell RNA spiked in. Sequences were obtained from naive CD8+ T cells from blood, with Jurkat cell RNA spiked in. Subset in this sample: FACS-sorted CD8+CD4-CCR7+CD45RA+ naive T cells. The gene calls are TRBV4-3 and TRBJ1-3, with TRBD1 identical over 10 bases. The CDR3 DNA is TGCGCCAGCAGCCGAACCGGGACAGGGGTCGGAAACACCATATATTTT. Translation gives CASSRTGTGVGNTIYF.